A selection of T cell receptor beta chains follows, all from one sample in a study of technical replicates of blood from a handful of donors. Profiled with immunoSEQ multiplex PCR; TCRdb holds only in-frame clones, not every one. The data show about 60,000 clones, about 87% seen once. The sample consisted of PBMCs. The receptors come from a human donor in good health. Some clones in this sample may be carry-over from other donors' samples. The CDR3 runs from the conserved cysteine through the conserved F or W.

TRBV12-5	CASGLGASGGDSTDTQYF
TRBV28	CATFSDRSNQPQHF
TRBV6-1	CASSARSGGADEQFF
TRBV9	CASSVEALNEQFF
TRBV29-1	CSVSPSGSTDTQYF
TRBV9	CASSPSGAGDYNEQFF
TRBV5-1	CASSPEGQGSSNEKLFF
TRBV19	CASSPQGGQPQHF
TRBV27	CASSLYRDRGPYGYTF
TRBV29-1	CSVEGEVSGANVLTF
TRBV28	CASSFPRRNTEAFF
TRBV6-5	CASSYNRGIGETQYF
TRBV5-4	CASSRTGGYEKLFF
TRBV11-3	CASSGTGHTEAFF
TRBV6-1	CASSDRGYGYTF
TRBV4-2	CASSQRAGAGNEQFF
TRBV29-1	CSVTDSLNQPQHF
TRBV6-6	CASSPGVGYNEQFF
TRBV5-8	CASSLTTSGVDEQYF
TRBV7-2	CASSLDRGANYGYTF
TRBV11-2	CASSTRLAIGTDTQYF
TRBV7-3	CASSGGGNGELFF
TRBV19	CARRQGRYNSPLHF
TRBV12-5	CASGGTVPNQPQHF
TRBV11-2	CATCEGGRETQYF
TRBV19	CASRSGGSVQYF
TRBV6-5	CASSYDGRVGANVLTF
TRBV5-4	CASSLGDRGRSKELFF
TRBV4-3	CASSQEPRGDDTGELFF
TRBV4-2	CASSRTRDTNSPLHF
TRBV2	CASSEPGGAKDTQYF
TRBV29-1	CSADPSGGMETQYF
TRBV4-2	CASSPGATGFSSEAFF
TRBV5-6	CASSLVPGSQETQYF
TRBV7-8	CASTGDYEQYF
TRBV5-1	CASSPLAGGPGEQYF
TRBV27	CASTSRAGPNYGYTF
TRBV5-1	CASSPGVAGGSADTQYF
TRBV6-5	CASSYRQGSGNTIYF
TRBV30	CAWSELGNSPLHF
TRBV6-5	CASSYSIPGANYGYTF
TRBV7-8	CASSNLFLIRSSDDGKTQYF
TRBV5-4	CASSLGSLTLTGELFF
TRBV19	CASSGTGSSEQYF
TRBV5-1	CASSFQQGAGEQYF
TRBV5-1	CASKPGGGRETQYF
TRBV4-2	CASRPGTGPNEKLFF
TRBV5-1	CASYSQTGATTEQFF
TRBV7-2	CASSLQRSGRAGDTGELFF
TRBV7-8	CASSPTPTGAGANVLTF
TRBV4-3	CASSQDLSLSPGYEQYF
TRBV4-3	CASSQAQGGNTDTQYF
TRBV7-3	CASSLGVGGLLNEQFF
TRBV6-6	CASRWDRVFSEQYF